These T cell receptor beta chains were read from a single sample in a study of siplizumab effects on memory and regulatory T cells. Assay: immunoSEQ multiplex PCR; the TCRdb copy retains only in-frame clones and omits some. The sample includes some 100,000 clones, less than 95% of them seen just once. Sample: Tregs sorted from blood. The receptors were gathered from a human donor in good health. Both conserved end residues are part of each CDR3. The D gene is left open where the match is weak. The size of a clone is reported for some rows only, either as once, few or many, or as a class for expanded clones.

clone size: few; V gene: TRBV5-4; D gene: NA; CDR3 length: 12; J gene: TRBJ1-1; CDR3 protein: CASSLPSGTAFF; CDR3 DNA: TGTGCCAGCAGCTTGCCTTCCGGGACGGCTTTCTTT
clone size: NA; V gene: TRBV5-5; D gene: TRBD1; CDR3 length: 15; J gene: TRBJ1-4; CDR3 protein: CASSLPGQGTEKLFF; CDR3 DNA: TGTGCCAGCAGCCTGCCGGGACAGGGGACTGAAAAACTGTTTTTT
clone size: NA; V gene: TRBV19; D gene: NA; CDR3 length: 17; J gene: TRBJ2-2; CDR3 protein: CASRNTRWGAGTGELFF; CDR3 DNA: TGTGCCAGTAGGAACACCAGGTGGGGGGCGGGCACCGGGGAGCTGTTTTTT
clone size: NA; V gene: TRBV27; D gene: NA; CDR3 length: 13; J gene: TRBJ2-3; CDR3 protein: CASSFLRTDTQYF; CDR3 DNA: TGTGCCAGCAGTTTTTTACGAACAGATACGCAGTATTTT
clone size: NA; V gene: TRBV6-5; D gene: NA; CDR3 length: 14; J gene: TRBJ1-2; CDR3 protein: CASRSTLGDYGYTF; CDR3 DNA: TGTGCCAGCAGGTCGACCTTAGGGGACTATGGCTACACCTTC
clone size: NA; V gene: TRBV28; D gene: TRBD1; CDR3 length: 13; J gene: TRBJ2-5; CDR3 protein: CASSKTGIETQYF; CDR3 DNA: TGTGCCAGCAGTAAGACAGGGATAGAGACCCAGTACTTC
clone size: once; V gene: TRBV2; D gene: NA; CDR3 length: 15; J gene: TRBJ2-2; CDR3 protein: CASSENYIPTGELFF; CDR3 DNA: TGTGCCAGCAGTGAGAACTACATACCCACCGGGGAGCTGTTTTTT
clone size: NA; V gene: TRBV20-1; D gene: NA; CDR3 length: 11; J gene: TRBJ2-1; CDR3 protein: CSALLADEQFF; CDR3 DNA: TGCAGTGCCCTTCTCGCAGATGAGCAGTTCTTC
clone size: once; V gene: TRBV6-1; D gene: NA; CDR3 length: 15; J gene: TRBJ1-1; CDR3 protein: CASSAGTFLTSEAFF; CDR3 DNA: TGTGCCAGCAGTGCCGGGACTTTCCTGACTAGTGAAGCTTTCTTT
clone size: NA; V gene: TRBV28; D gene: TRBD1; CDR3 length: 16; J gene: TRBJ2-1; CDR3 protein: CASSNGDRAGYNEQFF; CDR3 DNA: TGTGCCAGCAGCAATGGGGACAGGGCCGGGTACAATGAGCAGTTCTTC
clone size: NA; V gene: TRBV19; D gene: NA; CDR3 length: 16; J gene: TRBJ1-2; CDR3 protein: CASAEGPGKTNYGYTF; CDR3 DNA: TGTGCCAGCGCTGAAGGACCCGGGAAAACTAACTATGGCTACACCTTC
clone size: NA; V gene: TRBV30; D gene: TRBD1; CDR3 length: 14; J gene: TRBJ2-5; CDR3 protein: CAWVNRGLRQTQYF; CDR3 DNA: TGTGCCTGGGTTAACAGGGGGTTAAGGCAGACCCAGTACTTC
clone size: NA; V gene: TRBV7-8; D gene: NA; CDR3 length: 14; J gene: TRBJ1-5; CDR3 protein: CASSLGEVSQPQHF; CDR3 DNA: TGTGCCAGCAGCTTGGGAGAAGTAAGCCAGCCCCAGCATTTT
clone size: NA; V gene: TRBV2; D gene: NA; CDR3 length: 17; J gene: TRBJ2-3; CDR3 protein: CASSDRGPGLITDTQYF; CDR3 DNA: TGTGCCAGCAGTGATAGGGGACCGGGACTGATCACAGATACGCAGTATTTT
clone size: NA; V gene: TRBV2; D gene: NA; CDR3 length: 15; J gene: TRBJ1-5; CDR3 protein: CASTTNRDWGEPQHF; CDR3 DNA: TGTGCCAGCACCACCAACCGGGACTGGGGAGAGCCCCAGCATTTT
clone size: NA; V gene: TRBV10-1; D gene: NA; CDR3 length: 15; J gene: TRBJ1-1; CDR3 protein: CASSESHRANTEAFF; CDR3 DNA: TGCGCCAGCAGTGAGTCGCACCGGGCCAACACTGAAGCTTTCTTT
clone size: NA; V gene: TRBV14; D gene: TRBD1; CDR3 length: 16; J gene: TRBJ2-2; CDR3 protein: CASSRGQGFVKGELFF; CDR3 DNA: TGTGCCAGCAGCCGTGGACAGGGTTTCGTTAAGGGGGAGCTGTTTTTT
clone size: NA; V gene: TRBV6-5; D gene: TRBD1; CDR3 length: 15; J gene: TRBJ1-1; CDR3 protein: CASSYSSAGGTEAFF; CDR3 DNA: TGTGCCAGCAGTTACTCGAGCGCAGGGGGGACTGAAGCTTTCTTT
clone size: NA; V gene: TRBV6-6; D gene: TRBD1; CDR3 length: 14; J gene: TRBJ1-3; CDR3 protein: CASSPGGPGGTIYF; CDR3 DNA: TGTGCCAGCAGCCCAGGGGGCCCGGGTGGCACCATATATTTT
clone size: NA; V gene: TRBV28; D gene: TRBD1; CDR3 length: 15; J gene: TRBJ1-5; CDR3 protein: CASSPPGQGLQPQHF; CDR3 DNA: TGTGCCAGCAGCCCCCCGGGACAGGGACTTCAGCCCCAGCATTTT
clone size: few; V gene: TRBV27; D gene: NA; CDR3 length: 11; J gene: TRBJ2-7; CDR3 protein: CASSGGYEQYF; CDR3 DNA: TGTGCCAGCAGTGGCGGCTACGAGCAGTACTTC
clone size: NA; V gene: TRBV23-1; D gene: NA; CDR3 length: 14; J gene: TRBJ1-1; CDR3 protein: CASRGPGPNTEAFF; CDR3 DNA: TGCGCCAGCAGGGGGCCGGGGCCGAACACTGAAGCTTTCTTT
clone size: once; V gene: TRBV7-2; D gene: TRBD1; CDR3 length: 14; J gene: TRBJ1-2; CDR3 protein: CASSRVTGAHGYTF; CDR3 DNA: TGTGCCAGCAGCCGAGTGACAGGGGCTCATGGCTACACCTTC
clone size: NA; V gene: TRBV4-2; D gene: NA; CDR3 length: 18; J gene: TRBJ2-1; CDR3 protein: CASSQAQSGTSWYNEQFF; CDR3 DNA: TGTGCCAGCAGCCAAGCCCAATCCGGGACATCCTGGTACAATGAGCAGTTCTTC
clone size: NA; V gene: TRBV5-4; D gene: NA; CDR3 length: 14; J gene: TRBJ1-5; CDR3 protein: CASSTGREGQPQHF; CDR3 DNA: TGTGCCAGCAGCACGGGGAGGGAAGGCCAGCCCCAGCATTTT
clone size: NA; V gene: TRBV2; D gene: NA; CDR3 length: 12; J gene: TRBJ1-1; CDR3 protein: CASSGAIGVAFF; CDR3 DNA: TGTGCCAGCAGTGGGGCAATTGGGGTGGCTTTCTTT
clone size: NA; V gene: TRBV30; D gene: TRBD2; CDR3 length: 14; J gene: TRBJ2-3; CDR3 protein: CAWSVGGGTDTQYF; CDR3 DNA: TGTGCCTGGAGTGTTGGGGGGGGCACAGATACGCAGTATTTT
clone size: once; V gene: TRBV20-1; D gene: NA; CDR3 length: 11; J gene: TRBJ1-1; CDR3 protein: CSALGQIEAFF; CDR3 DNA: TGCAGCGCCCTTGGACAGATTGAAGCTTTCTTT
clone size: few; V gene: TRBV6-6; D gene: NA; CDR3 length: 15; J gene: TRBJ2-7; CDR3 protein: CASSYSPGQSYEQYF; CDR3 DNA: TGTGCCAGCAGTTACTCACCCGGACAGTCCTACGAGCAGTACTTC
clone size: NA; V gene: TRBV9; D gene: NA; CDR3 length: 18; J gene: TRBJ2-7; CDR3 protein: CASSVALKGGESSYEQYF; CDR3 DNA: TGTGCCAGCAGCGTAGCCCTAAAAGGGGGGGAGAGCTCCTACGAGCAGTACTTC
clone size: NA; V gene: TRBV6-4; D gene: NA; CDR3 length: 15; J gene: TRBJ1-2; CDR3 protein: CASSLFGRGEHGYTF; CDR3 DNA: TGTGCCAGCAGCCTATTCGGACGAGGGGAGCATGGCTACACCTTC
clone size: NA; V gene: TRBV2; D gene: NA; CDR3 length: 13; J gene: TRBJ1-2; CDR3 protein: CASSVGGFDGYTF; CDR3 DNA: TGTGCCAGCAGTGTGGGGGGGTTCGATGGCTACACCTTC
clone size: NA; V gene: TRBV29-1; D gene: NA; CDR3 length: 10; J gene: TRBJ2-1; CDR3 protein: CSVRANEQFF; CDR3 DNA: TGCAGCGTCCGGGCAAATGAGCAGTTCTTC
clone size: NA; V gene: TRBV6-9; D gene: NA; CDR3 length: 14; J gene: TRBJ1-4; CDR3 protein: CASKLRATNEKLFF; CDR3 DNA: TGTGCCAGCAAACTACGGGCAACTAATGAAAAACTGTTTTTT
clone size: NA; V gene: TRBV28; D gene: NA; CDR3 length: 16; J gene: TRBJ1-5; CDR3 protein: CASSLRADISNQPQHF; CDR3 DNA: TGTGCCAGCAGTTTACGGGCAGATATTAGCAATCAGCCCCAGCATTTT
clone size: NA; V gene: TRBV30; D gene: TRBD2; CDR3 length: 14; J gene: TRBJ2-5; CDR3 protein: CAWSKGLAGETQYF; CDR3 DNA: TGTGCCTGGAGTAAGGGACTAGCGGGAGAGACCCAGTACTTC
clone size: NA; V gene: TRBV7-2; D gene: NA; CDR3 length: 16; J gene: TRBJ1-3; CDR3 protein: CASSSAAGTQGNTIYF; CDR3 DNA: TGTGCCAGCAGCTCAGCAGCTGGCACTCAAGGAAACACCATATATTTT
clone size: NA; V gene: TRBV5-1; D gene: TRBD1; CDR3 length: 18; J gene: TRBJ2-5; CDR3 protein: CASSLATYEDRGGETQYF; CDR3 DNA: TGCGCCAGCAGCTTGGCCACATACGAGGACAGGGGAGGGGAGACCCAGTACTTC
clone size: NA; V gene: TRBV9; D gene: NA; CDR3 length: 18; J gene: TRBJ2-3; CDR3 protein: CASSRGRGGTKLTDTQYF; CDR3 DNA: TGTGCCAGCAGCAGAGGCAGGGGCGGGACGAAACTCACAGATACGCAGTATTTT
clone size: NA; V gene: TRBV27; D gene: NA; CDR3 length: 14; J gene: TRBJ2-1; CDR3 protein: CASGTQGSHNEQFF; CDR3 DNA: TGTGCCAGCGGTACCCAGGGGAGTCACAATGAGCAGTTCTTC
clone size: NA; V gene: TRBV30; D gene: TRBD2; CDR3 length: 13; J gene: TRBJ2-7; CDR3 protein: CAYLGTSGNEQYF; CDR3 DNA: TGTGCCTACCTCGGGACTAGCGGGAACGAGCAGTACTTC
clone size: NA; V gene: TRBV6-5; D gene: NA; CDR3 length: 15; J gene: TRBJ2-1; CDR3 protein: CASSTTGSSYNEQFF; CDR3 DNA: TGTGCCAGCAGTACTACAGGGAGCTCCTACAATGAGCAGTTCTTC
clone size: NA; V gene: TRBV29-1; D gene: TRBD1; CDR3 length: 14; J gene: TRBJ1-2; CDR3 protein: CSVRDRGSFIRRTF; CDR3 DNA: TGCAGCGTTCGGGACAGGGGGAGTTTCATTCGTCGCACCTTC